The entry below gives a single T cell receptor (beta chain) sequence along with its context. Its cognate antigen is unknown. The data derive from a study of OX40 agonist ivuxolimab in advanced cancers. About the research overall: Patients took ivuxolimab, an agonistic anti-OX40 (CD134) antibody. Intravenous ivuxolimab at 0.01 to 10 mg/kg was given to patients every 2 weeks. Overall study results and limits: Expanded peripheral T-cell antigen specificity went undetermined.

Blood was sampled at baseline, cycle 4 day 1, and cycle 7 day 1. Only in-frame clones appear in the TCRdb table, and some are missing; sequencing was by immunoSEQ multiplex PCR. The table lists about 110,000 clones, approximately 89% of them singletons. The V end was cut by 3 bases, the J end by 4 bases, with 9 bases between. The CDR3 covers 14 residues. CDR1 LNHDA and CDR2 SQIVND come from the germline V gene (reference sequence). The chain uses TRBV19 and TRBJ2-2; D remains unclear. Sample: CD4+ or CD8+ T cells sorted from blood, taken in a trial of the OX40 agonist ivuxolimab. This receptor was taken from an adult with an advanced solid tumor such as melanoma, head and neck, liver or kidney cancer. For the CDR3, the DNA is TGTGCCAGTAGTATTCGTTCGGGCACCGGGGAGCTGTTTTTT. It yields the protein CASSIRSGTGELFF. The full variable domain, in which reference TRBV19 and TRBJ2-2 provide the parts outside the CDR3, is DGGITQSPKYLFRKEGQNVTLSCEQNLNHDAMYWYRQDPGQGLRLIYYSQIVNDFQKGDIAEGYSVSREKKESFPLTVTSAQKNPTAFYLCASSIRSGTGELFFGEGSRLTVL.